This record looks at one T cell receptor (beta chain) sequence and its context. The record originates from a study of blood T cell repertoires in COVID-19. As handled by the study authors: Nucleated cell number was recorded as an estimate derived from reference gene primer amplification. The table came from immunoSEQ multiplex PCR; TCRdb's copy has only in-frame clones and leaves some out. V and J calls plus clone size are reproduced from that table; the DNA served to infer D and trimming. Counted here are about 260,000 clones, about nine tenths occurring once; the ten biggest clones make up roughly 2.7%. V was shortened by 3 bases and J by 4 bases, with 10 bases between the two germline ends. The CDR3 totals 13 residues. The germline CDR1 and CDR2 sequences are SQVTM and ANQGSEA.

The clonotype comes from a person aged 18 to 30 with COVID-19, enrolled during active disease. Sequencing was done on a sample of peripheral blood. The chain couples TRBV29-1 to TRBJ2-1; tentative D call: TRBD1 (5 bases). The chain's CDR3 is CSVDRASYNEQFF. Here the CDR3 DNA reads TGCAGCGTTGACAGGGCATCATACAATGAGCAGTTCTTC.